This T cell receptor beta chain was recorded in a study of Ad26.COV2.S vaccination and SARS-CoV-2 variants. Looking at the study overall: Within the COV1001 Ad26.COV2.S trial arm, the donor was enrolled. Once, or twice with 56 days between doses, Ad26.COV2.S was given intramuscularly.

Germline V gene lookup returns CDR1 MDHEN and CDR2 SYDVKM. Trimming took 4 bases from V and 7 from J, leaving 4 bases between them. The CDR3 covers 10 residues. On this clone itself: The antigen remains unidentified.

Regarding the study as a whole: Vaccinees reportedly had broad spike-specific CD8+ and CD4+ T cell responses.

Method: immunoSEQ multiplex PCR; TCRdb's copy keeps in-frame clones and lacks some. The sample comprises approximately 480,000 clones, around 88% of which are singletons, and around 13% rests with the top ten. Regarding treatment: roughly 20 received Ad26.COV2.S at low or high dose, single or two shots; about 5 received placebo; per-sample allocation not given. Sample collection was performed on day 63 after the first vaccine or placebo injection. An adult donor aged 18-55 years was enrolled in Boston. The chain employs TRBV28 and TRBJ1-1; D not certain. The sample here was peripheral blood, taken in a trial of Ad26.COV2.S vaccine versus placebo. This TCR derives from a person between 18 and 59 years old who received the Ad26.COV2.S COVID-19 vaccine or a placebo. CDR3 loop: CASSSGEAFF. For the CDR3, the DNA is TGTGCCAGCAGTTCTGGTGAAGCTTTCTTT.